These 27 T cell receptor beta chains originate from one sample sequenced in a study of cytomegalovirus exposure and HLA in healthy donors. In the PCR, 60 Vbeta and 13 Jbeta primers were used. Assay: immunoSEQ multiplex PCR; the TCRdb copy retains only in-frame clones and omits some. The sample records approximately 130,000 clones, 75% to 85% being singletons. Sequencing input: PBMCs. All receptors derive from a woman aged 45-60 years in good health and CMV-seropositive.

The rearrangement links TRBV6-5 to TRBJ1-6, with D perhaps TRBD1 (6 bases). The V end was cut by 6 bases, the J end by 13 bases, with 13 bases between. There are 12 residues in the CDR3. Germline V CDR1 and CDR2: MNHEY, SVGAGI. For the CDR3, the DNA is TGTGCCAGCAGGGGACACTCAGGCCCCCTCCACTTT. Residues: CASRGHSGPLHF.

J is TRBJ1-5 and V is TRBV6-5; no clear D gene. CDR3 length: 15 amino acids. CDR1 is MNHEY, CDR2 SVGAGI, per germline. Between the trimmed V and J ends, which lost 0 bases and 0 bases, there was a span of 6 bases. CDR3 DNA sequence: TGTGCCAGCAGTTACTCTCAGTATAGCAATCAGCCCCAGCATTTT. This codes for CASSYSQYSNQPQHF.

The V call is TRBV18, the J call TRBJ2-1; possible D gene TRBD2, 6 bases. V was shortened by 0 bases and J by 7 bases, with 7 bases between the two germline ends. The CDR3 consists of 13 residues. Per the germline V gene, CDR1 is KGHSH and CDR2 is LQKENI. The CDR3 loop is CASSPPGGNEQFF. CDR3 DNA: TGTGCCAGCTCACCACCTGGAGGGAATGAGCAGTTCTTC.

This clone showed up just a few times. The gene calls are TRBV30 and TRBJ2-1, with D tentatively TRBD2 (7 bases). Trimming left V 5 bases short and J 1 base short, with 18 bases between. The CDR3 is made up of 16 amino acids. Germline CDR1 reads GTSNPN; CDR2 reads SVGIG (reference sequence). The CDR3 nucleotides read TGTGCCTGGGCTCAATGGGGGCGGGGGTCCTACAATGAGCAGTTCTTC. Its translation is CAWAQWGRGSYNEQFF.

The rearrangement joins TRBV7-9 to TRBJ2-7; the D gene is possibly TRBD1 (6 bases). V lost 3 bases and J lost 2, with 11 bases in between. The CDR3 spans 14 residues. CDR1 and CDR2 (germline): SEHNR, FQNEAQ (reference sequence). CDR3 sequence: CASSLTGYTYEQYF. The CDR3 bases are TGTGCCAGCAGCTTGACAGGCTATACCTACGAGCAGTACTTC.

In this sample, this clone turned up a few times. In DNA, the CDR3 is TGTGCCAGCAGCGGCGGGCGGGGCGGCTACACCTTC. As protein: CASSGGRGGYTF. The rearrangement links TRBV7-9 to TRBJ1-2, with D possibly TRBD1 on 5 matching bases. CDR3 length: 12 amino acids. Germline-derived CDR1 and CDR2 are SEHNR and FQNEAQ (reference sequence). Trimming shortened V by 5 bases and J by 8 bases, and 12 bases separated the two germline ends.

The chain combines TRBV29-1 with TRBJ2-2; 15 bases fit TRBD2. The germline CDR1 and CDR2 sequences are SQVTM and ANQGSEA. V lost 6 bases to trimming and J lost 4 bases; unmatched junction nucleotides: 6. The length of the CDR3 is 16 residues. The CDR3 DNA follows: TGCAGCGTGCGGGGACTAGCGGGGGGACCCACCGGGGAGCTGTTTTTT. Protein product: CSVRGLAGGPTGELFF.

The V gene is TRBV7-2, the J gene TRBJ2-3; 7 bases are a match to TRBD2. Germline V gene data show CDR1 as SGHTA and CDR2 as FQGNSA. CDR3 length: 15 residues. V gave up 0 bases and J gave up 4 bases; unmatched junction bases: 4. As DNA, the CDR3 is TGTGCCAGCAGCTTAGCGGGGGGGTTCCCAGATACGCAGTATTTT. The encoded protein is CASSLAGGFPDTQYF.

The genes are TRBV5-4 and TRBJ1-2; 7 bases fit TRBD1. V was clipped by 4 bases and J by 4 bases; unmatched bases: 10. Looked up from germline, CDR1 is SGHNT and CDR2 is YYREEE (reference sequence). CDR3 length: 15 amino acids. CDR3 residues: CASSDRQGGGYGYTF. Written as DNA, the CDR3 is TGTGCCAGCAGCGATAGACAGGGTGGAGGCTATGGCTACACCTTC.

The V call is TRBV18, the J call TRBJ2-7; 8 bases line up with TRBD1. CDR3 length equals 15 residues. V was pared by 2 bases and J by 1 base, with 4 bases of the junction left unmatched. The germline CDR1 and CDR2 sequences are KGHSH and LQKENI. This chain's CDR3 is CASSPEQGVSYEQYF. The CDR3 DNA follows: TGTGCCAGCTCACCAGAACAGGGGGTATCCTACGAGCAGTACTTC. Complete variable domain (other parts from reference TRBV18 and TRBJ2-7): NAGVMQNPRHLVRRRGQEARLRCSPMKGHSHVYWYRQLPEEGLKFMVYLQKENIIDESGMPKERFSAEFPKEGPSILRIQQVVRGDSAAYFCASSPEQGVSYEQYFGPGTRLTVT.

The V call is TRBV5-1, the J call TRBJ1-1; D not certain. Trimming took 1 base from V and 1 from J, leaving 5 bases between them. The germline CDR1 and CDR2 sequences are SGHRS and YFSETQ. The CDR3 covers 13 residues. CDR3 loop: CASSLQANTEAFF. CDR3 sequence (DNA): TGCGCCAGCAGCTTGCAAGCGAACACTGAAGCTTTCTTT.

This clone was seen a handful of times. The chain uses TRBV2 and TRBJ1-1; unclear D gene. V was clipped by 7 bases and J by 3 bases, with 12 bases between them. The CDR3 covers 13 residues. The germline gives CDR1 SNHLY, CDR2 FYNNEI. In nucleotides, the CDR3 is TGTGCCAGCAAGCTTCGCGGGGACACTGAAGCTTTCTTT. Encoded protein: CASKLRGDTEAFF. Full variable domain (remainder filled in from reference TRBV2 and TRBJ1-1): EPEVTQTPSHQVTQMGQEVILRCVPISNHLYFYWYRQILGQKVEFLVSFYNNEISEKSEIFDDQFSVERPDGSNFTLKIRSTKLEDSAMYFCASKLRGDTEAFFGQGTRLTVV.

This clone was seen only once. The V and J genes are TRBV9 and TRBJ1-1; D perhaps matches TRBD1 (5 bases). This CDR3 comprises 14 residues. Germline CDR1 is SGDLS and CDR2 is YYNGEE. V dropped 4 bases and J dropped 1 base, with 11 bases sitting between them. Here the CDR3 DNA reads TGTGCCAGCAGCACGGGGGGGGAGAACACTGAAGCTTTCTTT. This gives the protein CASSTGGENTEAFF.

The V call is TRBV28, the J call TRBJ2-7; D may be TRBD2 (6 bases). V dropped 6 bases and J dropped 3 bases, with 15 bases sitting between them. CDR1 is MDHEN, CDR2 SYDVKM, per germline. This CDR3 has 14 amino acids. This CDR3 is CASSLTSTNYEQYF. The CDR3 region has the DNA TGTGCCAGCAGCCTTACTAGCACCAACTACGAGCAGTACTTC.

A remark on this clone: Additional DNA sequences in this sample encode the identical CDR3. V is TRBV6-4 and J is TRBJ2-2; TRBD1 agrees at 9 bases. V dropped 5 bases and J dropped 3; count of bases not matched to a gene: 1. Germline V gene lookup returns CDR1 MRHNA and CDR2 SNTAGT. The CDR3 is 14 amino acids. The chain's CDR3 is CASSRTGDTGELFF. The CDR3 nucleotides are TGTGCCAGCAGTAGGACAGGGGACACCGGGGAGCTGTTTTTT.

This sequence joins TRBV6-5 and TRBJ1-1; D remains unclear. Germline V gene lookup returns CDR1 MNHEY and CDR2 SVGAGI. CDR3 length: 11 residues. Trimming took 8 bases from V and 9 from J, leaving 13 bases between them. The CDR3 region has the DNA TGTGCCAGCGGGCCACGGCAGAAAGCTTTCTTT. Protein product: CASGPRQKAFF.

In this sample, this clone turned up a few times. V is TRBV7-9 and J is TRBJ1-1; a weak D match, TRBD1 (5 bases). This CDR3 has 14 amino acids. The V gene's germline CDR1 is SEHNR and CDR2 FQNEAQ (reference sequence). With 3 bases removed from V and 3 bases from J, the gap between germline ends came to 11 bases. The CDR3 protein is CASSLGDSYTEAFF. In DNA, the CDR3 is TGTGCCAGCAGCTTGGGGGACTCCTACACTGAAGCTTTCTTT.

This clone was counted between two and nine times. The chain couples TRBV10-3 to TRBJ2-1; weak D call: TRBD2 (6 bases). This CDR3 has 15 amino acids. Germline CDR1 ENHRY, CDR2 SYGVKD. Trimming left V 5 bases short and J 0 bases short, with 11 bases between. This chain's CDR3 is CAISSGTVSYNEQFF. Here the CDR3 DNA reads TGTGCCATCAGTTCCGGGACTGTCTCCTACAATGAGCAGTTCTTC.

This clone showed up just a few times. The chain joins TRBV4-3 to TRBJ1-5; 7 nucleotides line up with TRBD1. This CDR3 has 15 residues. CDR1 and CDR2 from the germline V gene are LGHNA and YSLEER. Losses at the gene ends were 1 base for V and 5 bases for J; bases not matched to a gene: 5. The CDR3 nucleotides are TGCGCCAGCAGCCAAGCAGTCAGGGGGGATCAGCCCCAGCATTTT. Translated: CASSQAVRGDQPQHF.

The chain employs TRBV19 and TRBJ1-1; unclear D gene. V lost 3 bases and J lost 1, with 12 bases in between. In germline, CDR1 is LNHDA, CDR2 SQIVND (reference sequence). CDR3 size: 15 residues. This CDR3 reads CASSISPPGNTEAFF. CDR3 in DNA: TGTGCCAGTAGTATCAGTCCACCAGGGAACACTGAAGCTTTCTTT.

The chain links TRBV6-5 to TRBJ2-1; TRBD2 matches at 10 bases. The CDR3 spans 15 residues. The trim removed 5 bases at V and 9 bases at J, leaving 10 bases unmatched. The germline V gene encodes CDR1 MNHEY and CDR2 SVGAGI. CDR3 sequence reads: CASSNIAGGWTEQFF. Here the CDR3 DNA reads TGTGCCAGCAGTAATATAGCGGGAGGCTGGACTGAGCAGTTCTTC.

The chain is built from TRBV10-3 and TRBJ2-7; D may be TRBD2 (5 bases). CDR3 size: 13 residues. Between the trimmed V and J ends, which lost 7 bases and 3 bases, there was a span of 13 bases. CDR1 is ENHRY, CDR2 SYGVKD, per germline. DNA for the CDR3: TGTGCCATCACTCCCGGGATGTACTACGAGCAGTACTTC. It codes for CAITPGMYYEQYF.

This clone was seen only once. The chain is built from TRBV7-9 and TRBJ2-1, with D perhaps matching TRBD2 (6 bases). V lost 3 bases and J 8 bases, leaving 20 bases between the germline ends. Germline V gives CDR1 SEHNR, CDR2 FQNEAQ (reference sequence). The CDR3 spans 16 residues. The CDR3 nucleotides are TGTGCCAGCAGCTTCCGGGACCCGGCGGAGGGCGATGAGCAGTTCTTC. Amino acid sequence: CASSFRDPAEGDEQFF.

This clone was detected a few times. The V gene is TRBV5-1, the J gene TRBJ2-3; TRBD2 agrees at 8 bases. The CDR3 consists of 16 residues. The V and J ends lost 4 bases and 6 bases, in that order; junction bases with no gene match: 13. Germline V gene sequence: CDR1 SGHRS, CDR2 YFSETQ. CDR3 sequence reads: CASSQGTSGRSDTQYF. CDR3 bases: TGCGCCAGCAGCCAGGGAACTAGCGGTCGCTCGGATACGCAGTATTTT. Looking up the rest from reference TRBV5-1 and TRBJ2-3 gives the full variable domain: KAGVTQTPRYLIKTRGQQVTLSCSPISGHRSVSWYQQTPGQGLQFLFEYFSETQRNKGNFPGRFSGRQFSNSRSEMNVSTLELGDSALYLCASSQGTSGRSDTQYFGPGTRLTVL.

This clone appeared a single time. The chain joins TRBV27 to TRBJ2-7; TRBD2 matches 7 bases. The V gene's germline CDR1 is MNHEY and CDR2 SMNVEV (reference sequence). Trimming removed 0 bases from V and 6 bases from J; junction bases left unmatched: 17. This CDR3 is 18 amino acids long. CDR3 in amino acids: CASSLSRGRGGLFAEQYF. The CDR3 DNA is TGTGCCAGCAGTTTATCGCGAGGGCGGGGAGGGTTATTCGCCGAGCAGTACTTC.

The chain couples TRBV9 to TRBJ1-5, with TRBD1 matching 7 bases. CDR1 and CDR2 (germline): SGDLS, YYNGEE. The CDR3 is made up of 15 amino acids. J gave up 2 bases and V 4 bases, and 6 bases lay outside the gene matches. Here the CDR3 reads CASSPDGQGNQPQHF. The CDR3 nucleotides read TGTGCCAGCAGCCCAGATGGACAGGGCAATCAGCCCCAGCATTTT.

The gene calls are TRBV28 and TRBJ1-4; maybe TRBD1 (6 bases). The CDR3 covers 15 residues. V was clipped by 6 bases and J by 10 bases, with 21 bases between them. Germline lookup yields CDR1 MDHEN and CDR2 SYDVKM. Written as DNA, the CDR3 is TGTGCCAGCAGCCTACCCACCCTACAGGGTGGAAAACTGTTTTTT. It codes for CASSLPTLQGGKLFF.